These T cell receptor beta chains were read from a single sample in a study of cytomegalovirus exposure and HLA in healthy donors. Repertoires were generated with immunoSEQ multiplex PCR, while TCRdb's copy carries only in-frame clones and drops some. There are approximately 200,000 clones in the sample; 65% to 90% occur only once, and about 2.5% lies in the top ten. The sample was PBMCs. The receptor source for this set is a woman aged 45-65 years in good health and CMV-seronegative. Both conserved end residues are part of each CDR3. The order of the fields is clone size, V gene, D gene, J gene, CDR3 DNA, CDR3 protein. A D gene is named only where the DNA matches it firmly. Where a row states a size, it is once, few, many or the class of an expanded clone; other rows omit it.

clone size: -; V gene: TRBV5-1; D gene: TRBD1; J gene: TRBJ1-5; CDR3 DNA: TGCGCCAGCAGCTTGGGGACAGGGGGGTACAATCAGCCCCAGCATTTT; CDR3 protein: CASSLGTGGYNQPQHF
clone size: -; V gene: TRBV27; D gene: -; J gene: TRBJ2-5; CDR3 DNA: TGTGCCAGCAGTTTAGGGGTGAGAGGAGGGGAGACCCAGTACTTC; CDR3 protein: CASSLGVRGGETQYF
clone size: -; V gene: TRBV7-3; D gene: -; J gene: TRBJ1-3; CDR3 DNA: TGTGCCAGCAGCTTAAAATCAGGGCCTGGAAACACCATATATTTT; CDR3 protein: CASSLKSGPGNTIYF
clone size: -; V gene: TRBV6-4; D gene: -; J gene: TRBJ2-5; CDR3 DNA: TGTGCCAGCAGCAGACAGCCCCAAGAGACCCAGTACTTC; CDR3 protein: CASSRQPQETQYF
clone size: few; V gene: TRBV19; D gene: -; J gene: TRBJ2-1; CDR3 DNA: TGTGCCAGTAGTATTGGGCCTAATTACAATGAGCAGTTCTTC; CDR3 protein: CASSIGPNYNEQFF
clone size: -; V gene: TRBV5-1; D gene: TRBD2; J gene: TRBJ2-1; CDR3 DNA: TGCGCCAGCAGCTCGACGGCGGGAGGGCTTAGTGAGCAGTTCTTC; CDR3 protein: CASSSTAGGLSEQFF
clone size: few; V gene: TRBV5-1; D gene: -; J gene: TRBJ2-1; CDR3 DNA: TGCGCCAGCAGCTTGGCGGGGAGCGACTACAATGAGCAGTTCTTC; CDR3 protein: CASSLAGSDYNEQFF
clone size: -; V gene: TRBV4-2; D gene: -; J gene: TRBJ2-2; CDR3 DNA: TGTGCCAGCAGCCAGATTAGCGGAGGGGCATCGAACACCGGGGAGCTGTTTTTT; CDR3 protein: CASSQISGGASNTGELFF
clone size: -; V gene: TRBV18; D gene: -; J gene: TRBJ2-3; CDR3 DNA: TGTGCCAGCTCACCACTCCCCAGGGGAAGCACAGATACGCAGTATTTT; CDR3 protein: CASSPLPRGSTDTQYF
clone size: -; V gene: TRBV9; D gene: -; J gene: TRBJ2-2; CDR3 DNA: TGTGCCAGCAGCCCGCGCCAAGCCGGGGAGCTGTTTTTT; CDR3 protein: CASSPRQAGELFF
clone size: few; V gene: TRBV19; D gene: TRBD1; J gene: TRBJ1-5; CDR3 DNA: TGTGCCAGTAGTAGAGACAGGGTTGGTCAGCCCCAGCATTTT; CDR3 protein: CASSRDRVGQPQHF
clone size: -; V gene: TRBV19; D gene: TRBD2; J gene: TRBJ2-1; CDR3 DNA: TGTGCCAGTAGGTATAGCGGGAGCGAGGAGCAGTTCTTC; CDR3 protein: CASRYSGSEEQFF
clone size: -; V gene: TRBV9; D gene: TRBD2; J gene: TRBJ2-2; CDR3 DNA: TGTGCCAGCAGCGTAGATCGACTAGCGGGGACCGGGGAGCTGTTTTTT; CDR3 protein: CASSVDRLAGTGELFF
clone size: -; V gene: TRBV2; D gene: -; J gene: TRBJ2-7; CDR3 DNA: TGTGCCAGCAGTGGGGGGGGGCGGGAGCAGTACTTC; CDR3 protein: CASSGGGREQYF
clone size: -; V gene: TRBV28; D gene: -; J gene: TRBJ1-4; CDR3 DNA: TGTGCCAGCAGAGGAACAGGGAACCCTAATGAAAAACTGTTTTTT; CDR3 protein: CASRGTGNPNEKLFF
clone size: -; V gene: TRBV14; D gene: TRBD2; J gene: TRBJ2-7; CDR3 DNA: TGTGCCAGCAGCCGGACTAGCGGGAGCTCCTACGAGCAGTACTTC; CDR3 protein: CASSRTSGSSYEQYF
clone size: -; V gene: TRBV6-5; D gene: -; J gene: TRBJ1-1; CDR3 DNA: TGTGCCAGCAGTTACGACCAGGTCACTGAAGCTTTCTTT; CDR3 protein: CASSYDQVTEAFF
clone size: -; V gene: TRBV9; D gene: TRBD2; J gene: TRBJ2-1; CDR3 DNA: TGTGCCAGCAGCGCTCGGACTAGCGGAAGTCGTGACAGCTCCTACAATGAGCAGTTCTTC; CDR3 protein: CASSARTSGSRDSSYNEQFF
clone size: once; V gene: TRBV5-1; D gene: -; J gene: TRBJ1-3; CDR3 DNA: TGCGCCAGCAGCTTGGGACAGTTCGCCCAAGGGTCTGGAAACACCATATATTTT; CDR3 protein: CASSLGQFAQGSGNTIYF
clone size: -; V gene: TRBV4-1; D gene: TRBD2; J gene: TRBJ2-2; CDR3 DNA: TGCGCCAGCAGCCCAATAGCGGGTTCGAACACCGGGGAGCTGTTTTTT; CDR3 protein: CASSPIAGSNTGELFF
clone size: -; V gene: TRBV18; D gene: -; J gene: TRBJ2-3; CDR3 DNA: TGTGCCAGCTCACCATATTTCGAGGATACGCAGTATTTT; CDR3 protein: CASSPYFEDTQYF
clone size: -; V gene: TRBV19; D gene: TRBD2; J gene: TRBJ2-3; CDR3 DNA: TGTGCCAGTAGTGCGCCACCCGGGACTAGGCTCACAGATACGCAGTATTTT; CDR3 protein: CASSAPPGTRLTDTQYF
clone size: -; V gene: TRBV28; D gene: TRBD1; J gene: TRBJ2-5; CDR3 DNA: TGTGCCAGCAGCCTCATCCAGGGGGAGCAGTACTTC; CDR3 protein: CASSLIQGEQYF
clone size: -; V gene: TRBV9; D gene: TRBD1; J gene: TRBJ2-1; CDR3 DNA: TGTGCCAGCAGCGAGGGACAGTACAATGAGCAGTTCTTC; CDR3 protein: CASSEGQYNEQFF
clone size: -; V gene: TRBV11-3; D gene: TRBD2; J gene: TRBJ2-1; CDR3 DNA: TGTGCCAGCAGCCGAACTAGCGGGACCTTTAATGAGCAGTTCTTC; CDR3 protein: CASSRTSGTFNEQFF
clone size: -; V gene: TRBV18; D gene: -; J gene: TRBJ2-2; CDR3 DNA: TGTGCCAGCTCACAATCCCTAGCCCGAATTGAGGAGCTGTTTTTT; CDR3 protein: CASSQSLARIEELFF
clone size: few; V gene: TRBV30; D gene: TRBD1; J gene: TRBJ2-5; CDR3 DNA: TGTGCCTGGAGTCCGACAGGGGCCCTCCAAGAGACCCAGTACTTC; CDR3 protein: CAWSPTGALQETQYF
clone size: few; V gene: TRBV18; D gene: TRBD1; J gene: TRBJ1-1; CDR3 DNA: TGTGCCAGCTCGCGGGACAGCCAGATGAACACTGAAGCTTTCTTT; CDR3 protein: CASSRDSQMNTEAFF
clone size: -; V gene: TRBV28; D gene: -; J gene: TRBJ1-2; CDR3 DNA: TGTGCCAGCAGTTTTCTCCAGGGCTATGGCTACACCTTC; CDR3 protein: CASSFLQGYGYTF
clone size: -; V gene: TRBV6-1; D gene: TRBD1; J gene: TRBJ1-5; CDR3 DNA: TGTGCCAGCAGTGAACCCTGGGACAGGCGGGGCTTCTGGGGGAAACATCAGCCCCAGCATTTT; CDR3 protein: CASSEPWDRRGFWGKHQPQHF
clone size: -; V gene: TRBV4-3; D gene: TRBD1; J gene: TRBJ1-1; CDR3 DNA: TGCGCCAGCAGCCAAGATACGTCAGGGGGGAACACTGAAGCTTTCTTT; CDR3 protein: CASSQDTSGGNTEAFF
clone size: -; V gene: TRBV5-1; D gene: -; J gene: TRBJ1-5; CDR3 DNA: TGCGCCAGCAGCCCCGGCGGAAGCAATCAGCCCCAGCATTTT; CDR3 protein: CASSPGGSNQPQHF
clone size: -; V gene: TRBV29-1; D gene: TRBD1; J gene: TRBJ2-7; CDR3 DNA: TGCAGCGTCGATAGGGGGTCAGGGGGCCCGGGCGAGCAGTACTTC; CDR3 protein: CSVDRGSGGPGEQYF
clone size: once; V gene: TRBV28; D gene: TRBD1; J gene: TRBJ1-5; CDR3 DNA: TGTGCCAGCAGACCTACAGGACAGGGACATCAGCCCCAGCATTTT; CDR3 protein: CASRPTGQGHQPQHF
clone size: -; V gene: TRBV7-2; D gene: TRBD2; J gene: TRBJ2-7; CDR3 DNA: TGTGCCAGCAGCTTAGGACTAGCGGGAGGGCAGGCGCAGTACTTC; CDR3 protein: CASSLGLAGGQAQYF
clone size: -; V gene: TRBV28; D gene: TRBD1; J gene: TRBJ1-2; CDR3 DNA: TGTGCCAGCAGTTCCCCGACAGGGAACTATGGCTACACCTTC; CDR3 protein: CASSSPTGNYGYTF
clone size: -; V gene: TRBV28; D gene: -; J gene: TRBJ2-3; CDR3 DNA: TGTGCCAGCAGTTTTCCCGACTTGATATCGGATACGCAGTATTTT; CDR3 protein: CASSFPDLISDTQYF
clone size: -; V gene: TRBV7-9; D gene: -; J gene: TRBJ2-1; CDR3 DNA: TGTGCCAGCAGCCTTGGACAGAACTCCTACAATGAGCAGTTCTTC; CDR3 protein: CASSLGQNSYNEQFF
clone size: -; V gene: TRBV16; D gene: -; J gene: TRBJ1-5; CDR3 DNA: TGTGCCAGCAGCCATGGGAGCTTAAGCAATCAGCCCCAGCATTTT; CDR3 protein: CASSHGSLSNQPQHF
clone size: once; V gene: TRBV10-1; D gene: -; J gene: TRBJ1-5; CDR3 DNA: TGCGCCAGCAGTGGAGACCCGGGGGGGGGCAATCAGCCCCAGCATTTT; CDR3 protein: CASSGDPGGGNQPQHF
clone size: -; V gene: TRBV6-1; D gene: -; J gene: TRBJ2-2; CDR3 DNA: TGTGCCAGCAGTGCGGTTCTCGGGGTAGACACCGGGGAGCTGTTTTTT; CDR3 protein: CASSAVLGVDTGELFF
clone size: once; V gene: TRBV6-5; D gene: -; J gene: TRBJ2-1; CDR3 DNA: TGTGCCAGCAGGGGCCGGGGGATCCCCTACAATGAGCAGTTCTTC; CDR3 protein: CASRGRGIPYNEQFF
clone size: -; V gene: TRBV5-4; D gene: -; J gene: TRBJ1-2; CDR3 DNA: TGTGCCAGCAGCTCTTCAGGGAAAAATGGCTACACCTTC; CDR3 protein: CASSSSGKNGYTF
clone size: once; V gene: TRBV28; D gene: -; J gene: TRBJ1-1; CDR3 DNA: TGTGCCAGCAGTTTGACGGGAAGCACTGAAGCTTTCTTT; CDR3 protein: CASSLTGSTEAFF
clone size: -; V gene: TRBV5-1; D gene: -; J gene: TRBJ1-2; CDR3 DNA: TGCGCCAGCAACGCCGACAGATCTGGCTATGGCTACACCTTC; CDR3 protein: CASNADRSGYGYTF
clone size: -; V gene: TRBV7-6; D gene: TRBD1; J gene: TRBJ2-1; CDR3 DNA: TGTGCCAGCAGCTCCGGGACAGGGCAATTTAATGAGCAGTTCTTC; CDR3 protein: CASSSGTGQFNEQFF
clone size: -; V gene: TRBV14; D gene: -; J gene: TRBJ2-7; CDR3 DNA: TGTGCCAGCAGCCCCAGGGGCTTCCCCTACGAGCAGTACTTC; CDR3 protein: CASSPRGFPYEQYF
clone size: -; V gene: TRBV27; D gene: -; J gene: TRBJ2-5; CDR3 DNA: TGTGCCACCACCCACTCCGGGGGTTTGCAAGAGACCCAGTACTTC; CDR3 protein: CATTHSGGLQETQYF
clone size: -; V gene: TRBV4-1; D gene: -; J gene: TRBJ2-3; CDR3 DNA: TGCGCCAGCAGCCAATCACCCCGGGCCCTGGGGCGATTCGATACGCAGTATTTT; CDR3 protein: CASSQSPRALGRFDTQYF
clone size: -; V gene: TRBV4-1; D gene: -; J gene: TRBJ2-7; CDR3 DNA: TGCGCCAGCAGCCAAGGGACTTCATACGAGCAGTACTTC; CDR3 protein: CASSQGTSYEQYF
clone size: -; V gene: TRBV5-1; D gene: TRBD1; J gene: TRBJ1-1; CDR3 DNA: TGCGCCAGCAGCTTCCTGACAGGGGGCACTGAAGCTTTCTTT; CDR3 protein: CASSFLTGGTEAFF
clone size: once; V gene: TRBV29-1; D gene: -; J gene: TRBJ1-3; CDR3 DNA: TGCAGCGTATGGCGCAGGGGCGGAAACACCATATATTTT; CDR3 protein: CSVWRRGGNTIYF
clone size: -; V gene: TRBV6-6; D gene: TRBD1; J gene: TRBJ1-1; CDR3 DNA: TGTGCCAGCAGTTACTCGGGGACAGGGCCTATTGAAGCTTTCTTT; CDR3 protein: CASSYSGTGPIEAFF
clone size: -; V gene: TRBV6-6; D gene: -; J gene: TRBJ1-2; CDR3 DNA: TGTGCCAGCAGACCTGGGGGCGCCACGGGTGGCTACACCTTC; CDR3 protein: CASRPGGATGGYTF
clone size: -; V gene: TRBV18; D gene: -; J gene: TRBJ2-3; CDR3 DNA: TGTGCCAGCTCCCGAGACAGGGAGGCAGATACGCAGTATTTT; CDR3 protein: CASSRDREADTQYF
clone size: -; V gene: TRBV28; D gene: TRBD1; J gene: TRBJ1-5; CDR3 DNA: TGTGCCAGCAGACCAGGGGGGAATCAGCCCCAGCATTTT; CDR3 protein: CASRPGGNQPQHF
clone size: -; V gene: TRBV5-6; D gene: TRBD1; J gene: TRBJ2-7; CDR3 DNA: TGTGCCAGCAGCTTCTTAGGGGCAGGGGGTTATTACGAGCAGTACTTC; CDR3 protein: CASSFLGAGGYYEQYF
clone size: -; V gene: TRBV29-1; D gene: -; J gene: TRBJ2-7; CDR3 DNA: TGCAGCGTTGTCGTCTCCTACGAGCAGTACTTC; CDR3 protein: CSVVVSYEQYF
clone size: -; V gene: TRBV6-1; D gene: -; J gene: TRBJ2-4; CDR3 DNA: TGTGCCAGCAGGGAACTAGCCAAAAACATTCAGTACTTC; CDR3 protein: CASRELAKNIQYF
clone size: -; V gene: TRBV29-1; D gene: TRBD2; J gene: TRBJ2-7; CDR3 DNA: TGCAGCGGGACCGGGACTAGCACCTACGAGCAGTACTTC; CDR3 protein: CSGTGTSTYEQYF